This T cell receptor (beta chain) was sequenced in a study of blood T cell repertoires in COVID-19. The CDR3 consists of 15 residues. Per the authors' pipeline: Researchers report that nucleated cell counts were estimated from reference gene primer amplification. The repertoire was sequenced with immunoSEQ multiplex PCR; TCRdb's copy has only in-frame clones and lacks some. V and J calls and clone size are those listed in that table; D and trimming were worked out from the DNA. The repertoire has about 200,000 clones, roughly nine tenths of them found once; the top ten carry 1.9%. V is TRBV12-1 and J is TRBJ1-1. TRBV12-1 is a pseudogene. This clonotype was obtained from a man aged 40-55 years with active or convalescent COVID-19. Sequenced sample: peripheral blood. The CDR3 DNA reads TGTGCCAGCAGCTTTTCGGCCTCGGGGAACACTGAAGCTTTCTTT. Amino acids: CASSFSASGNTEAFF.